The entry below describes one T cell receptor (beta chain). TCRdb keeps only in-frame clones here, not all; method: immunoSEQ multiplex PCR. This table holds roughly 73,000 clones, about 92% found once. The data derive from a study of T cell changes during pregnancy in multiple sclerosis. CDR1 and CDR2 (germline): MDHEN, SYDVKM. The CDR3 extends over 14 amino acids. V was shortened by 5 bases and J by 6 bases, with 17 bases between the two germline ends. This chain connects TRBV28 to TRBJ2-7; perhaps TRBD1 as D (5 bases). Sequenced here: peripheral blood, sampled in the second trimester of pregnancy. The TCR originated in a female donor in good health, enrolled as a control in a pregnancy study. CDR3 in DNA: TGTGCCAGCAGTCAACAGGAGACGCTTAGCGAGCAGTACTTC. Protein: CASSQQETLSEQYF.